A selection of T cell receptor beta chains follows, all from one sample in a study of shared clonotypes between healthy human individuals. TCRdb's copy holds only in-frame clones and misses some; the assay was immunoSEQ multiplex PCR. The data show under 1,100,000 clones, with around 78% seen just once and roughly 0.57% held by the top ten. Sequenced sample: memory CD4+ T cells from PBMCs. All receptors come from a man younger than 30 in good health. Some clones in this sample may be carry-over from other donors' samples. The CDR3 runs from the conserved cysteine through the conserved F or W. D genes are given only for firm matches. Part of the rows lack a size; the others show once, few, many or a class for expanded clones.

-,-,TRBJ1-5,TRBV6-1,TGTGCCAGCAGCCACTCAGGGAGCAATCAGCCCCAGCATTTT,CASSHSGSNQPQHF
-,-,TRBJ1-2,TRBV28,TGTGCCACCCAAATTAGTGGGGGGATAAACTATGGCTACACCTTC,CATQISGGINYGYTF
-,-,TRBJ1-2,TRBV7-2,TGTGCCAGCAGCTTAAATGGCGCAGGGGCCGGGTATGGCTACACCTTC,CASSLNGAGAGYGYTF
-,TRBD1,TRBJ2-7,TRBV5-6,TGTGCCAGCAGCCCCACAGGGACAGGGACCTACGAGCAGTACTTC,CASSPTGTGTYEQYF
-,-,TRBJ1-4,TRBV28,TGTGCCAGCAGTGCCACAGGGTCCCGGCGGTTGGAAAAACTGTTTTTT,CASSATGSRRLEKLFF
-,TRBD1,TRBJ1-1,TRBV25-1,TGTGCCAGCAGTGATCCCGGACAGGGGGACTCTGAAGCTTTCTTT,CASSDPGQGDSEAFF
-,-,TRBJ2-5,TRBV11-2,TGTGCCAGCAGCTTAGAAGGGGAACAGTACTTC,CASSLEGEQYF
-,-,TRBJ1-2,TRBV27,TGTGCCAGCAGTTTATTTGGGGGCGGGAACTATGGCTACACCTTC,CASSLFGGGNYGYTF
-,-,TRBJ1-2,TRBV28,TGTGCCAGCAGTTTCCCTTCATATGGCTACACCTTC,CASSFPSYGYTF
-,TRBD2,TRBJ2-2,TRBV15,TGTGCCACCAGCAGAGGGACTAGCAGGACCGGGGAGCTGTTTTTT,CATSRGTSRTGELFF
once,TRBD1,TRBJ1-2,TRBV27,TGTGCCAGCAGTGGACAGGTCCATTGGCCTGGCTACACCTTC,CASSGQVHWPGYTF
once,TRBD1,TRBJ2-7,TRBV10-3,TGTGCCACCTTAAAGGGACAGGGAGGCGCCTACGAGCAGTACTTC,CATLKGQGGAYEQYF
-,-,TRBJ2-2,TRBV7-2,TGTGCCAGCACTCAGCTAGCTGGTGCCACCGGGGAGCTGTTTTTT,CASTQLAGATGELFF
-,-,TRBJ1-1,TRBV28,TGTGCCAGCAGTTCCAAGATGGTGGTGACAGCTTTCTTT,CASSSKMVVTAFF
-,-,TRBJ2-2,TRBV5-4,TGTGCCAGCAGCCGCCGAACAGGAGAAACCGGGGAGCTGTTTTTT,CASSRRTGETGELFF
-,TRBD1,TRBJ1-1,TRBV6-5,TGTGCCAGCATTCCCAACAGGGGGGCTGTGGAAGCTTTCTTT,CASIPNRGAVEAFF
-,-,TRBJ2-1,TRBV7-3,TGTGCCAGCAGCGAAGGGGGGCCCCGAACGGAGCAGTTCTTC,CASSEGGPRTEQFF
-,-,TRBJ2-3,TRBV7-6,TGTGCCAGCAGCTTAGGGACTTCGCCGGATACGCAGTATTTT,CASSLGTSPDTQYF
-,-,TRBJ1-5,TRBV6-1,TGTGCCAGCAGTGAAGCGTGGGGGGGGCGTAATGTATGGCCCCAGCATTTT,CASSEAWGGRNVWPQHF
-,-,TRBJ1-6,TRBV6-1,TGTGCCAGCAGTGCAGAGAATTCACCCCTCCACTTT,CASSAENSPLHF
-,TRBD1,TRBJ2-7,TRBV4-2,TGTGCCAGCAGCACCCGGGACAGGGAAGGGCGGGAGCAGTACTTC,CASSTRDREGREQYF
-,TRBD2,TRBJ2-1,TRBV18,TGTGCCAGCTCACCCCTCCGGGCTAGCGGGACCTACAATGAGCAGTTCTTC,CASSPLRASGTYNEQFF
-,-,TRBJ2-1,TRBV19,TGTGCCAGTAGTGCATTAAGACTAGGTTCCTACAATGAGCAGTTCTTC,CASSALRLGSYNEQFF
-,-,TRBJ1-5,TRBV19,TGTGCCAGTAGCATCGGGGGTCAGCCCCAGCATTTT,CASSIGGQPQHF
-,TRBD1,TRBJ1-1,TRBV28,TGTGCCAGCAGGGGACAGGGGAGGATAGCTTTCTTT,CASRGQGRIAFF
-,TRBD2,TRBJ2-2,TRBV7-2,TGTGCCAGCAGCTTACGACTAGCCGCTAACACCGGGGAGCTGTTTTTT,CASSLRLAANTGELFF
-,TRBD2,TRBJ2-3,TRBV9,TGTGCCAGCAGCTCTGGGACTAGCGGGTACACAGATACGCAGTATTTT,CASSSGTSGYTDTQYF
-,-,TRBJ1-1,TRBV7-9,TGTGCCAGCAGCTTGGGGCCCGACAGACTGAACACTGAAGCTTTCTTT,CASSLGPDRLNTEAFF
few,TRBD1,TRBJ1-5,TRBV27,TGTGCCAGCAGTGTAAGACAGGGGTACCAGCCCCAGCATTTT,CASSVRQGYQPQHF
-,-,TRBJ2-2,TRBV5-5,TGTGCCAGCAGCTTGTTGGTCGGGGAGCTGTTTTTT,CASSLLVGELFF
-,TRBD1,TRBJ1-2,TRBV18,TGTGCCAGCTCACGAGGGACAGGGGGAGGCTATGGCTACACCTTC,CASSRGTGGGYGYTF
-,TRBD1,TRBJ1-4,TRBV7-2,TGTGCCAGCAGCCCCCGACAGGGGGCGGGAGAAAAACTGTTTTTT,CASSPRQGAGEKLFF
-,-,TRBJ2-7,TRBV28,TGTGCCAGCAGTTTAGAGGGTAGTTACGAGCAGTACTTC,CASSLEGSYEQYF
-,-,TRBJ1-5,TRBV5-6,TGTGCCAGCAACAGAGGACCGTATAGCAATCAGCCCCAGCATTTT,CASNRGPYSNQPQHF